This T cell receptor beta chain was sequenced during a study of post-analysis software for immune sequencing data (dated by TCRdb to between 2014 and 2017). For the wider study: Disease courses on record covered relapsing-remitting, secondary progressive and progressive-relapsing multiple sclerosis, though some patients had no subtype annotation. A subset of samples was prepared in parallel using single-end sample barcoding, then pooled and co-amplified after Illumina adapter ligation. Patient repertoires were compared against 11 to 12 previously published healthy control repertoires from donors aged roughly 6 to 25 years.

TCR beta repertoires were profiled from peripheral blood of under 15 young patients with multiple sclerosis to demonstrate the VDJtools post-analysis software. The multiple sclerosis patients were children and adolescents ranging in age from about 6 to 17 years. Relative to germline, V is 0 bases shorter and J is 4 bases shorter, with 3 bases between their ends. CDR1 and CDR2 are drawn from the germline V gene: MGHRA, YSYEKL. Its CDR3 holds 12 amino acids, cysteine through phenylalanine. CDR3 DNA is the only sequence kept; it has 36 bases, read in frame from the first base. The investigation overall reported the following: The control group was slightly older than the multiple sclerosis patient group. Significantly lower normalized Chao1 diversity was found in multiple sclerosis patients than in controls, suggesting substantial peripheral T-cell clonal expansion. Four or five TRBV segments, including TRBV5-6, TRBV5-1 and TRBV20-1, were significantly more frequent in patients than controls. When samples were clustered directly using the F measure, samples prepared in the same batch co-clustered strongly, which prompted a batch-effect correction.

Note on this clonotype: It has no known antigen specificity. Within one base of it there is no much larger clone, and no base qualities were kept.

Receptor amplification or capture employed PCR. TCRdb shows the sequencer as Illumina HiSeq 2500. To reduce PCR and sequencing biases, unique molecular identifiers were built into the TCR beta cDNA libraries. Every 1 to 10 million input T cells yielded approximately 500,000 cDNA molecules, meaning each molecule approximated one T cell. Patient libraries were prepared and sequenced with the same protocol used for the earlier healthy control dataset. Samples belonging to the same batch were prepared together, multiplexed and sequenced on a shared HiSeq lane. The published analysis was carried out like this. Raw barcoded reads were processed with MIGEC, and single-read molecular identifier groups were discarded before consensus assembly and CDR3 extraction. Clonotype tables were post-analysed with VDJtools, normalizing diversity by down-sampling all datasets to the smallest sample size. In repertoire overlap clustering, CDR3 amino acid sequences, but not nucleotide sequences, were matched to correct batch-related cross-sample contamination. TCRdb handled the public reads itself, with Q25 trimming in fastp and clone calling in MiXCR, and kept productive beta chains. Here each entry gathers all rows of one CDR3 protein and keeps the most common genes and DNA. None of the V and J calls come from the authors' own analysis; TCRdb made them. This sample holds 400,000 to 500,000 distinct CDR3 sequences; approximately 39% were observed only once. About 8% of the sample goes to the ten largest clones.

The sequence derives from a girl aged 2-10 years with multiple sclerosis. This chain is built from TRBV4-1 and TRBJ1-2; the D gene is unclear. Sequencing used blood. The DNA is TGCGCCAGCAGCCAAGACCCCTATGGCTACACCTTC. Translated, this is CASSQDPYGYTF.